This T cell receptor (beta chain) was retrieved from a study of shared clonotypes between healthy human individuals. Study context: The cohort had a couple of women and three men, ages 18 to 49.

The CDR3 extends over 15 amino acids. Losses at the gene ends were 5 bases for V and 0 bases for J; bases not matched to a gene: 5. The germline V gene encodes CDR1 LNHDA and CDR2 SQIVND (reference sequence). Clones were sequenced by immunoSEQ multiplex PCR, and TCRdb holds only the in-frame ones, with some missing. Of about 600,000 clones listed, roughly 72% were seen once; the top ten hold around 13%. There were only Caucasian adults among the donors, and all lived in Nashville, Tennessee. This receptor was identified in a woman between 35 and 50 years old in good health. Some clones in this sample may be carry-over from other donors' samples. The sequencing input was PBMCs. This chain joins TRBV19 and TRBJ2-3; 7 bases are shared with TRBD1. The CDR3 spells CASSRDRASTDTQYF. The CDR3 nucleotides read TGTGCCAGTAGTCGGGACAGAGCTAGCACAGATACGCAGTATTTT. The entire variable domain, with the rest obtained from reference TRBV19 and TRBJ2-3, is as follows: DGGITQSPKYLFRKEGQNVTLSCEQNLNHDAMYWYRQDPGQGLRLIYYSQIVNDFQKGDIAEGYSVSREKKESFPLTVTSAQKNPTAFYLCASSRDRASTDTQYFGPGTRLTVL.